This T cell receptor beta chain derives from a study of memory CD8 T cells in hepatitis C reinfection. The data were produced by immunoSEQ multiplex PCR, yet TCRdb's version contains in-frame clones alone and is incomplete. The data show 45,000 to 50,000 clones, 85% to 90% seen once. Described time point: late/post reinfection, 12 to 24 weeks after detection. TCR sequencing was done directly ex vivo on sorted cells, without expansion in vitro. The Montreal HEPCO cohort supplied donors who inject drugs. Total naive CD8 T cells were sorted as viable CD3+ CD8+ CD45RO- cells from a couple of donors. This CDR3 is built from 15 residues. Trimming took 3 bases from V and 4 from J; bases not matched to a gene: 3. Germline assignment: CDR1 SGHRS and CDR2 YFSETQ.

The TCR originated in a young man with hepatitis C virus infection. Sequences were obtained from naive CD8+ T cells sorted from blood. The chain is built from TRBV5-1 and TRBJ2-1; 11 bases are a match to TRBD2. The CDR3 sequence: CASSSGTSGYNEQFF. The DNA for the CDR3 is TGCGCCAGCAGCTCCGGGACTAGCGGATACAATGAGCAGTTCTTC.